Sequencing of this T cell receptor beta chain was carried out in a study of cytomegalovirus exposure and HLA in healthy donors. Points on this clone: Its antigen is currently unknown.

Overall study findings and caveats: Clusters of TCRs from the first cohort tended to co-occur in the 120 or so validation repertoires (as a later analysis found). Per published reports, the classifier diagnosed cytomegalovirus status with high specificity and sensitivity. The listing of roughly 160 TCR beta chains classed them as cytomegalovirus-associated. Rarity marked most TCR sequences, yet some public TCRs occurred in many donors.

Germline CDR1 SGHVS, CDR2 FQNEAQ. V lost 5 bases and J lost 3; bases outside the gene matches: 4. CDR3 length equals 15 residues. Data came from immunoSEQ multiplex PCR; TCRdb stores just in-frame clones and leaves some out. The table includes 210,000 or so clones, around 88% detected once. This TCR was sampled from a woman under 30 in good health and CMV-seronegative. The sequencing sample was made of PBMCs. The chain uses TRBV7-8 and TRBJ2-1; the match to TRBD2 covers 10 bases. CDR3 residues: CASSRTSGDYNEQFF. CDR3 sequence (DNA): TGTGCCAGCAGCCGAACTAGCGGGGACTACAATGAGCAGTTCTTC.